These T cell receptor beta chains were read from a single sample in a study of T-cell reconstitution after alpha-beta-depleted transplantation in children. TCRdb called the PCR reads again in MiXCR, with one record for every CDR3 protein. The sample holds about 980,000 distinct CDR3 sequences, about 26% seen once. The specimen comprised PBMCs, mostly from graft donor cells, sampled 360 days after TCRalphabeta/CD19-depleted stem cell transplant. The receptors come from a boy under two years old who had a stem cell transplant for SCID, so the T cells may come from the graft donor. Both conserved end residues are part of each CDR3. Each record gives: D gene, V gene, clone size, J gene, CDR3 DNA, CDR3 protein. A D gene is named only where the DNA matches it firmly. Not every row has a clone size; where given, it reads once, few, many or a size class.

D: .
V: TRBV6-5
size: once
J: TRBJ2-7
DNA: TGTGCCAGCAGTTGGGGGGGGCCTTGGGACGAGCAGTACTTC
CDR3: CASSWGGPWDEQYF

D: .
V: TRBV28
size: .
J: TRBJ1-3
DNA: TGTGCCAGCAGTTCCCCGGGACGATTCGGGGGAAACACCATATATTTT
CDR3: CASSSPGRFGGNTIYF

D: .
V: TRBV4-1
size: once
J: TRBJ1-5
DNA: TGCGCCAGCAGCCAAGGAGAGGTCCCCAATCGGCCCCAGCATTTT
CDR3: CASSQGEVPNRPQHF

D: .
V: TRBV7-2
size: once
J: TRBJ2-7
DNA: TGTGCCAGCAGCGTCCAGAGCTACGAGCAGTACTTC
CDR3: CASSVQSYEQYF

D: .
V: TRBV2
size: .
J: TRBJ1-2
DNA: TGTGCCAGCAGTTCCCAGGGCCCTAACTATGGCTACACCTTC
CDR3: CASSSQGPNYGYTF

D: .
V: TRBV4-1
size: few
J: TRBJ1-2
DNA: TGCGCCAGCAGCCAAGAGGTCAGGGCCTATGGCTACACCTTC
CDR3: CASSQEVRAYGYTF

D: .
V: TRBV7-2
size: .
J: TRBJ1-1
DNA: TGTGCCAGCAGCTTCGAGCTCTTTATGAACACTGAAGCTTTCTTT
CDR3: CASSFELFMNTEAFF

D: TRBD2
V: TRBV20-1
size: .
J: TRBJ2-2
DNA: TGCAGTGCTAGGACCACTGGGGGGGGTGGCACCGGGGAGCTGTTTTTT
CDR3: CSARTTGGGGTGELFF

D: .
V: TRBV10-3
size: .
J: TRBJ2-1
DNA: TGTGCCTTCCCACAAGGGGTTAATGAGCAGTTCTTC
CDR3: CAFPQGVNEQFF

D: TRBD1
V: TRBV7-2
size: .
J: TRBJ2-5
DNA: TGTGCCAGCAGCTTAGCGGACAGGGTAACATTC
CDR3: CASSLADRVTF

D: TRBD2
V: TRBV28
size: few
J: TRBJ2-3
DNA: TGTGCCAGCAGTTTATCCTCAGGGAGGGAGACGGGGACAGATACGCAGTATTTT
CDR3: CASSLSSGRETGTDTQYF

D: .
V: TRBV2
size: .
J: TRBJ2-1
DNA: TGTGCCAGCAGTGACCGGCCCCCAGGCCAAGATGAGCAGTTCTTC
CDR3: CASSDRPPGQDEQFF

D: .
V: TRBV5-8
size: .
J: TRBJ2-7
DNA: TGTGCCAGCAGCCCCAGGGAAAAGGGGGGAAACGAGCAGTACTTC
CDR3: CASSPREKGGNEQYF

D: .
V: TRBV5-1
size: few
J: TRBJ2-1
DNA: TGCGCCAGCAGCTCGCCTTATGAGCAGTTCTTC
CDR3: CASSSPYEQFF

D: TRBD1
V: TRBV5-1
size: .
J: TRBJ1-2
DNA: TGCGCCAGCAGCCCAGGGGACAGGCCTAACTATGGCTACACCTTC
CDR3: CASSPGDRPNYGYTF

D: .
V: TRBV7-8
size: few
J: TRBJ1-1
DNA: TGTGCCAGCAGCTTAGGAGCCTTTGAAGCTTTCTTT
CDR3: CASSLGAFEAFF